This T cell receptor (beta chain) was profiled in a study of blood T cell repertoires in COVID-19. Study-level background: Sites across the United States, Italy and Spain contributed samples from acute and convalescent COVID-19.

Original processing methods: Quantification of nucleated cells was approximated via reference gene primer amplification. TCRdb's copy holds only in-frame clones and misses some; the assay was immunoSEQ multiplex PCR. For V, J and clone size, that table is used; D and trimming come from the DNA. The sample carries around 150,000 clones, 80% recorded once. From germline, CDR1 is LNHDA and CDR2 SQIVND (reference sequence). This CDR3 contains 12 residues. Between the trimmed V and J ends, which lost 3 bases and 9 bases, there was a span of 9 bases. The clonotype was recovered from a woman aged 55-70 years who had recovered from COVID-19. The sequencing input was PBMCs or T cells enriched from blood (not recorded which). The genes are TRBV19 and TRBJ2-1, with a possible D match to TRBD1 (5 bases). The CDR3 reads CASSIVDSEQFF. CDR3 sequence (DNA): TGTGCCAGTAGTATTGTCGACAGTGAGCAGTTCTTC.